This entry lists 23 T cell receptor beta chains sequenced from one sample in a study of Tregs in tolerant kidney transplant recipients. These receptors lack a known antigen. Repertoires were generated with immunoSEQ multiplex PCR, while TCRdb's copy carries only in-frame clones and drops some. The sample contains 35,000 to 50,000 clones, around 95% of which appear only once. The sequenced material came from Tregs from blood cultured with allogeneic cells. The source of these receptors is a human donor in good health.

V and J are TRBV11-2 and TRBJ1-2; D call uncertain. This CDR3 contains 14 residues. CDR1 is SGHAT and CDR2 is FQNNGV in the germline V gene. V was trimmed by 4 bases and J by 4 bases, leaving 13 bases between them. The CDR3 loop is CASSSGMGSYGYTF. In DNA form, the CDR3 reads TGTGCCAGCAGCTCCGGAATGGGTAGCTATGGCTACACCTTC.

The chain combines TRBV9 with TRBJ2-3; D could derive from TRBD1 or TRBD2 (5 bases each). This CDR3 has 13 amino acids. Trimming pared 8 bases from V and 2 bases from J, leaving 12 bases between. Germline loops: CDR1 SGDLS, CDR2 YYNGEE. CDR3 sequence: CASSRDPTDTQYF. CDR3 nucleotides: TGTGCCAGTTCTCGGGACCCCACAGATACGCAGTATTTT. The entire variable domain, with the rest obtained from reference TRBV9 and TRBJ2-3, is as follows: DSGVTQTPKHLITATGQRVTLRCSPRSGDLSVYWYQQSLDQGLQFLIQYYNGEERAKGNILERFSAQQFPDLHSELNLSSLELGDSALYFCASSRDPTDTQYFGPGTRLTVL.

The gene calls are TRBV7-9 and TRBJ2-1; 7 nucleotides align to TRBD1. The germline CDR1 and CDR2 sequences are SEHNR and FQNEAQ (reference sequence). The CDR3 loop spans 14 amino acids. J was trimmed by 9 bases and V by 5 bases; bases with no gene match: 10. The CDR3 protein is CASSNPGGTAEQFF. The CDR3 DNA is TGTGCCAGCAGCAACCCAGGGGGAACGGCTGAGCAGTTCTTC.

The gene calls are TRBV4-1 and TRBJ2-3, with 9 bases that match TRBD2. CDR1 and CDR2 (germline): MGHRA, YSYEKL. The CDR3 is 13 amino acids. The V gene end was trimmed by 8 bases and the J gene end by 3 bases; junction bases not matched to a gene: 3. The CDR3 DNA follows: TGCGCCAGCGCTAGCGGGGCTACAGATACGCAGTATTTT. It encodes CASASGATDTQYF.

The genes are TRBV5-4 and TRBJ2-2; D is possibly TRBD1 (6 bases). V was trimmed by 4 bases and J by 4 bases, leaving 11 bases between them. Germline CDR1 is SGHNT and CDR2 is YYREEE (reference sequence). This CDR3 has 14 residues. CDR3 amino acids: CASSRKGVTGELFF. DNA of the CDR3: TGTGCCAGCAGCAGGAAGGGGGTCACCGGGGAGCTGTTTTTT.

The rearrangement joins TRBV6-6 to TRBJ2-7, with TRBD1 matching 7 bases. V trimming: 6 bases; J trimming: 0 bases; junction bases outside the gene matches: 8. CDR1 and CDR2 from the germline V gene are MNHNY and SVGAGI (reference sequence). CDR3 size: 15 residues. CDR3 sequence: CASSLGGGISYEQYF. The CDR3 bases are TGTGCCAGCAGCCTAGGGGGCGGTATCTCCTACGAGCAGTACTTC.

The chain recombines TRBV5-1 with TRBJ2-7, with D possibly matching TRBD2 (5 bases). The germline gives CDR1 SGHRS, CDR2 YFSETQ. V was clipped by 0 bases and J by 5 bases, with 15 bases between them. The length of the CDR3 is 15 residues. CDR3 sequence: CASSLGIGLRDEQYF. The CDR3 DNA is TGCGCCAGCAGCTTGGGTATAGGACTTCGGGACGAGCAGTACTTC.

The chain combines TRBV19 with TRBJ1-1, with a weak D call TRBD1 (5 bases). Germline V lookup: CDR1 LNHDA, CDR2 SQIVND (reference sequence). V was pared by 3 bases and J by 4 bases, with 15 bases between. This CDR3 spans 15 amino acids. The CDR3 here is CASSILWGRGTEAFF. CDR3 coding DNA: TGTGCCAGTAGTATTTTATGGGGTAGGGGCACTGAAGCTTTCTTT.

The chain links TRBV30 to TRBJ2-3; 11 bases fit TRBD2. V shed 0 bases, J shed 5 bases, and the junction held 19 bases outside the gene matches. This CDR3 comprises 20 residues. The germline V gene encodes CDR1 GTSNPN and CDR2 SVGIG (reference sequence). The CDR3 bases are TGTGCCTGGAGTGTATGGGTTAGCGGGAGGGCCTGGACCGGAGGAGATACGCAGTATTTT. It yields the protein CAWSVWVSGRAWTGGDTQYF.

V is TRBV18 and J is TRBJ1-1; D perhaps matches TRBD1 (5 bases). The V end was cut by 4 bases, the J end by 4 bases, with 13 bases between. The CDR3 contains 14 residues. CDR1 KGHSH and CDR2 LQKENI come from the germline V gene. The CDR3 DNA follows: TGTGCCAGCTCACTCTCGAGGGGTTTCACTGAAGCTTTCTTT. It yields the protein CASSLSRGFTEAFF.

V gene TRBV2 combines with J gene TRBJ2-3; D gene unclear. The CDR3 covers 12 residues. CDR1 is SNHLY, CDR2 FYNNEI, per germline. V was shortened by 6 bases and J by 0 bases, with 4 bases between the two germline ends. The CDR3, as DNA: TGTGCCAGCAGCGGGAGCACAGATACGCAGTATTTT. This translates into CASSGSTDTQYF.

This chain links TRBV7-3 with TRBJ1-2; the match to TRBD1 covers 8 bases. The CDR3 has 16 amino acids. Germline CDR1 SGHTA, CDR2 FQGTGA. V gave up 0 bases and J gave up 3 bases; unmatched junction bases: 6. The CDR3 bases are TGTGCCAGCAGCTTAACGGGACAGGTTAACCACTATGGCTACACCTTC. Residues: CASSLTGQVNHYGYTF.

The V gene is TRBV19, the J gene TRBJ2-3; 8 bases line up with TRBD1. The length of the CDR3 is 13 residues. V lost 1 base and J lost 10; bases outside the gene matches: 4. Germline loops: CDR1 LNHDA, CDR2 SQIVND (reference sequence). The DNA for the CDR3 is TGTGCCAGTAGTATAGGACAGGGGCAAGCGCAGTATTTT. Protein product: CASSIGQGQAQYF.

The rearrangement links TRBV9 to TRBJ1-1, with D hard to call. V lost 0 bases, J lost 5 bases, and 14 bases lay in between. From germline, CDR1 is SGDLS and CDR2 YYNGEE. The CDR3 runs to 15 residues. The DNA for the CDR3 is TGTGCCAGCAGCGTAGATTTGCACGGTCGAACTGAAGCTTTCTTT. Translating gives CASSVDLHGRTEAFF. Variable domain in full (rest from reference TRBV9 and TRBJ1-1): DSGVTQTPKHLITATGQRVTLRCSPRSGDLSVYWYQQSLDQGLQFLIQYYNGEERAKGNILERFSAQQFPDLHSELNLSSLELGDSALYFCASSVDLHGRTEAFFGQGTRLTVV.

The V and J genes are TRBV6-5 and TRBJ2-7; 7 nucleotides match TRBD1. Germline V gives CDR1 MNHEY, CDR2 SVGAGI. The CDR3 runs 14 residues. Unmatched junction bases numbered 11, after V lost 6 bases and J lost 6 bases. The CDR3 reads CASRVNRGGGEQYF. DNA for the CDR3: TGTGCCAGCAGAGTAAACAGGGGTGGGGGCGAGCAGTACTTC.

This chain links TRBV6-1 with TRBJ2-7, with no clear D. Between the trimmed V and J ends, which lost 8 bases and 0 bases, there was a span of 8 bases. The CDR3 is 12 residues long. Looked up from germline, CDR1 is MNHNS and CDR2 is SASEGT. CDR3 bases: TGTGCCAGCTCCTTACACTCCTACGAGCAGTACTTC. This encodes CASSLHSYEQYF.

The CDR3 DNA follows: TGCGCCAGCAGCTCTCGTGGGGGAGGGAATTCACCCCTCCACTTT. This codes for CASSSRGGGNSPLHF. The chain joins TRBV5-1 to TRBJ1-6; D possibly corresponds to TRBD1 (5 bases). This CDR3 region has 15 residues. V was shortened by 3 bases and J by 7 bases, with 14 bases between the two germline ends. From germline, CDR1 is SGHRS and CDR2 YFSETQ. Filled out from reference TRBV5-1 and TRBJ1-6, the complete variable domain reads KAGVTQTPRYLIKTRGQQVTLSCSPISGHRSVSWYQQTPGQGLQFLFEYFSETQRNKGNFPGRFSGRQFSNSRSEMNVSTLELGDSALYLCASSSRGGGNSPLHFGNGTRLTVT.

The count of this clone is one. The CDR3, as DNA: TGCGCCAGCAGCTCAACAACAGGGGCAGCTTTCTTT. Protein: CASSSTTGAAFF. This chain joins TRBV5-1 and TRBJ1-1; TRBD1 agrees at 7 bases. This CDR3 has 12 residues. After removal of 3 bases from V and 10 bases from J, the junction contained 6 bases not matched to a gene. Per germline, CDR1 SGHRS and CDR2 YFSETQ.

This chain links TRBV18 with TRBJ1-2; the match to TRBD1 covers 7 bases. CDR1 is KGHSH, CDR2 LQKENI, per germline. This CDR3 is 12 amino acids long. V gave up 4 bases and J gave up 8 bases; unmatched junction bases: 4. The CDR3 DNA reads as TGTGCCAGCTCACTACAGGGGACCGGCTACACCTTC. Encoded protein: CASSLQGTGYTF.

The V and J genes are TRBV5-1 and TRBJ1-2, with 7 bases fitting TRBD1. The V segment lost 6 bases and the J segment 0 bases; nucleotides outside the gene matches: 11. Looked up from germline, CDR1 is SGHRS and CDR2 is YFSETQ. CDR3 length equals 16 residues. The CDR3 DNA is TGCGCCAGCACCCTGGGTCCAGGGGGGCCTAACTATGGCTACACCTTC. This encodes CASTLGPGGPNYGYTF.

V usage is TRBV19 and J usage is TRBJ2-7, with 10 bases fitting TRBD2. J was trimmed by 2 bases and V by 3 bases; bases with no gene match: 10. This CDR3 comprises 17 residues. Germline values: CDR1 LNHDA, CDR2 SQIVND (reference sequence). CDR3 in amino acids: CASSIRASGRPTYEQYF. CDR3 coding DNA: TGTGCCAGTAGTATCAGGGCTAGCGGGAGACCAACCTACGAGCAGTACTTC.

The chain is built from TRBV19 and TRBJ1-6; 11 nucleotides match TRBD1. The germline V gene encodes CDR1 LNHDA and CDR2 SQIVND (reference sequence). The CDR3 contains 15 residues. Unmatched junction bases numbered 6, after V lost 9 bases and J lost 5 bases. This CDR3 reads CASGQGALDNSPLHF. In DNA, the CDR3 is TGTGCCAGCGGACAGGGGGCCCTCGATAATTCACCCCTCCACTTT.

A few counts support this clone. Other DNA sequences in this sample translate to the same CDR3. The CDR3 nucleotides are TGCGCCAGCAGCGTGACAGGGGGCACTGAAGCTTTCTTT. It is translated as CASSVTGGTEAFF. The J gene is TRBJ1-1, the V gene TRBV10-2; 9 bases fit TRBD1. CDR3 length: 13 residues. The germline V gene has CDR1 WSHSY and CDR2 SAAADI. V gave up 6 bases and J gave up 4 bases; unmatched junction bases: 3.